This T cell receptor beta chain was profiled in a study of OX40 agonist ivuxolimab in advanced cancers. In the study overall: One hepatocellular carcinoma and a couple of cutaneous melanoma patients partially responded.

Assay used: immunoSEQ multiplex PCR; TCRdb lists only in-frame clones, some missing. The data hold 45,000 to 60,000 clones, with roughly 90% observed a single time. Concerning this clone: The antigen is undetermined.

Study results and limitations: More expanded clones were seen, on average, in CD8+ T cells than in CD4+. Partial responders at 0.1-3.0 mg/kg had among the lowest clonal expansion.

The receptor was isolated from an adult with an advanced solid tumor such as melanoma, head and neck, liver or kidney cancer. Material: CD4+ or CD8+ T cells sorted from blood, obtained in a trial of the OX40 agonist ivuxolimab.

CDR3 DNA sequence: TGTGCCAGCAGCCCAGGACAGGTCACTGAAGCTTTCTTT. Translated: CASSPGQVTEAFF. The chain has TRBV11-3 and TRBJ1-1, with TRBD1 matching over 7 bases. The CDR3 is 13 amino acids. V shed 5 bases and J 4 bases; nucleotides not matched to a gene: 4. In germline, CDR1 is SGHNT, CDR2 YENEEA. The full variable domain, rest sourced from reference TRBV11-3 and TRBJ1-1, is EAGVVQSPRYKIIEKKQPVAFWCNPISGHNTLYWYLQNLGQGPELLIRYENEEAVDDSQLPKDRFSAERLKGVDSTLKIQPAELGDSAVYLCASSPGQVTEAFFGQGTRLTVV.